The source of this T cell receptor (beta chain) is a study of T cell clonotyping in hematopoietic cell transplantation. Study-level results: Broader posttransplant TCR repertoire diversity was predicted by graft donor and pretransplant recipient Inverse Simpson Index values.

Using immunoSEQ multiplex PCR, the repertoire was profiled, and TCRdb retains in-frame clones only, with some absent. The sample yields 13,000 or so clones, around 68% seen once. Points on this clone: Its antigen is not known.

The V gene's germline CDR1 is LGHNA and CDR2 YSLEER. This CDR3 has 16 residues. The ends were cut back, 2 bases at V and 4 bases at J, with 15 bases in the middle. The chain recombines TRBV4-3 with TRBJ1-3; D ambiguous. The specimen comprised peripheral blood mononuclear cells, sampled 180 days after allogeneic stem cell transplant. This clonotype was obtained from a male patient aged 60 to 75 who had an allogeneic stem cell transplant from an unrelated donor, so the T cells may come from the graft donor. Some clones in this sample may be carry-over from other donors' samples. CDR3 amino acids: CASSQYSGNRGNTIYF. The CDR3 DNA is TGCGCCAGCAGCCAATATAGTGGAAACAGAGGAAACACCATATATTTT.